Below are 29 T cell receptor beta chains sequenced from a single sample in a study of T cell responses to AZD1222 COVID-19 vaccine. TCRdb keeps only in-frame clones here, not all; method: immunoSEQ multiplex PCR. The table shows around 150,000 clones, with around 88% occurring only once. Specimen: peripheral blood, collected on day 0 of MenACWY control vaccination. Source of these receptors: an adult in good health.

V usage is TRBV6-2 or TRBV6-3 and J usage is TRBJ2-4; unclear D gene. The ends were cut back, 3 bases at V and 0 bases at J, with 9 bases in the middle. This CDR3 has 15 amino acids. The germline CDR1 and CDR2 sequences are MNHEY and SVGEGT. CDR3 protein: CASSYRALAKNIQYF. CDR3 nucleotides: TGTGCCAGCAGTTATAGAGCGTTAGCCAAAAACATTCAGTACTTC.

This chain links TRBV27 with TRBJ1-4; D is unclear. The CDR3 is made up of 16 amino acids. The V gene lost 5 bases and the J gene lost 1 base, with 14 bases spanning the gap. The germline gives CDR1 MNHEY, CDR2 SMNVEV (reference sequence). The CDR3: CASSPFFFRTNEKLFF. The CDR3 coding sequence is TGTGCCAGCAGTCCCTTTTTTTTTAGAACTAATGAAAAACTGTTTTTT. The entire variable domain, with the rest obtained from reference TRBV27 and TRBJ1-4, is as follows: EAQVTQNPRYLITVTGKKLTVTCSQNMNHEYMSWYRQDPGLGLRQIYYSMNVEVTDKGDVPEGYKVSRKEKRNFPLILESPSPNQTSLYFCASSPFFFRTNEKLFFGSGTQLSVL.

The chain is built from TRBV6-1 and TRBJ1-5, with D unclear. The CDR3 consists of 14 residues. Trimming shortened V by 3 bases and J by 3 bases, and 9 bases separated the two germline ends. Germline loops: CDR1 MNHNS, CDR2 SASEGT. The CDR3 DNA reads as TGTGCCAGCAGTGATGGAGGAACCAATCAGCCCCAGCATTTT. Translation: CASSDGGTNQPQHF.

The chain links TRBV7-9 to TRBJ1-1; D possibly corresponds to TRBD1 (5 bases). Germline CDR1 is SEHNR and CDR2 is FQNEAQ (reference sequence). CDR3 size: 14 residues. Trimming pared 1 base from V and 1 base from J, leaving 7 bases between. The CDR3 bases are TGTGCCAGCAGCTTAGGGGGGAGGAACACTGAAGCTTTCTTT. It encodes CASSLGGRNTEAFF.

The chain joins TRBV28 to TRBJ2-1, with 10 bases that match TRBD2. There are 16 residues in the CDR3. Unmatched junction bases numbered 7, after V lost 4 bases and J lost 4 bases. The germline V gene encodes CDR1 MDHEN and CDR2 SYDVKM. The CDR3 is CASSSGAGGVYNEQFF. For the CDR3, the DNA is TGTGCCAGCAGTTCAGGAGCGGGAGGGGTTTACAATGAGCAGTTCTTC.

There are a few counts of this clone. The chain couples TRBV5-6 to TRBJ1-4; possible D gene TRBD1, 6 bases. This CDR3 is 15 amino acids long. The germline V gene has CDR1 SGHDT and CDR2 YYEEEE. Trimming cost V 3 bases and J 4 bases, with 13 bases left between them. The CDR3 sequence: CASSWLGGNNEKLFF. Here the CDR3 DNA reads TGTGCCAGCAGCTGGCTAGGGGGGAATAATGAAAAACTGTTTTTT.

The chain is built from TRBV11-2 and TRBJ2-7; D possibly uses TRBD1 or TRBD2 (6 bases each). CDR1 and CDR2 from the germline V gene are SGHAT and FQNNGV. V lost 3 bases to trimming and J lost 4 bases, with 16 bases between them. The CDR3 runs 15 residues. The DNA for the CDR3 is TGTGCCAGCAGCTTTCCGCGAGGGGGGAGATACGAGCAGTACTTC. Protein product: CASSFPRGGRYEQYF. The whole variable domain, remainder taken from reference TRBV11-2 and TRBJ2-7, is EAGVAQSPRYKIIEKRQSVAFWCNPISGHATLYWYQQILGQGPKLLIQFQNNGVVDDSQLPKDRFSAERLKGVDSTLKIQPAKLEDSAVYLCASSFPRGGRYEQYFGPGTRLTVT.

The genes are TRBV12-3 or TRBV12-4 and TRBJ2-5, with D possibly being TRBD1 (5 bases). This CDR3 comprises 13 residues. V was shortened by 6 bases and J by 1 base, with 9 bases between the two germline ends. CDR3 DNA sequence: TGTGCCAGCAGAAATACAGGCCAAGAGACCCAGTACTTC. Translation: CASRNTGQETQYF.

V gene TRBV12-5 combines with J gene TRBJ2-5; D call uncertain. The CDR3 has 14 residues. Germline loops: CDR1 LGHNT, CDR2 FRNRAP. Trimming pared 1 base from V and 2 bases from J, leaving 8 bases between. The CDR3 protein is CASGLAYLQETQYF. CDR3 DNA: TGTGCTAGTGGTTTGGCGTACTTACAAGAGACCCAGTACTTC. Combining the CDR3 with reference TRBV12-5 and TRBJ2-5 gives the whole variable domain DARVTQTPRHKVTEMGQEVTMRCQPILGHNTVFWYRQTMMQGLELLAYFRNRAPLDDSGMPKDRFSAEMPDATLATLKIQPSEPRDSAVYFCASGLAYLQETQYFGPGTRLLVL.

The J gene is TRBJ1-2, the V gene TRBV7-3; no clear D gene. Trimming took off 2 bases at V and 4 bases at J, with 17 bases between the two ends. This CDR3 is built from 16 residues. Germline CDR1 reads SGHTA; CDR2 reads FQGTGA. CDR3 residues: CASSLVDWSQFYGYTF. The DNA of the CDR3 is TGTGCCAGCAGCTTAGTTGATTGGTCGCAATTCTATGGCTACACCTTC.

The chain combines TRBV6-1 with TRBJ1-3; D unresolved. This CDR3 is 12 amino acids long. CDR1 is MNHNS and CDR2 is SASEGT in the germline V gene. With 2 bases removed from V and 5 bases from J, the gap between germline ends came to 4 bases. The CDR3 here is CASSENRNTIYF. Here the CDR3 DNA reads TGTGCCAGCAGTGAAAACAGAAACACCATATATTTT.

This clone came up once. The chain combines TRBV11-2 with TRBJ2-7; D might be TRBD1 or TRBD2, each matching 5 bases. There are 15 residues in the CDR3. V gave up 3 bases and J gave up 7 bases, with 19 bases separating them. Germline lookup yields CDR1 SGHAT and CDR2 FQNNGV. The CDR3 region is CASSLVAGAGSEQYF. CDR3 bases: TGTGCCAGCAGCTTGGTTGCCGGGGCCGGGTCGGAGCAGTACTTC.

The chain uses TRBV3-1 (or the pseudogene TRBV3-2) and TRBJ1-2; 9 bases are a match to TRBD1. CDR3 size: 14 residues. V lost 1 base and J lost 6; bases outside the gene matches: 3. CDR1 and CDR2 from the germline V gene are LGHDT and YNNKEL (reference sequence). The CDR3 protein is CASSQGRDRDGYTF. In DNA, the CDR3 is TGTGCCAGCAGCCAAGGCCGGGACAGGGATGGCTACACCTTC.

DNA for the CDR3: TGTGCCTGCAGGGACTCACAATGGGGCTATGGCTACACCTTC. Translated, it gives CACRDSQWGYGYTF. The V and J genes are TRBV30 and TRBJ1-2; TRBD1 is a possible D gene (5 bases). CDR1 GTSNPN and CDR2 SVGIG come from the germline V gene (reference sequence). The germline V and J ends were trimmed by 6 bases and 4 bases, with 18 bases remaining between them. This CDR3 has 14 residues.

V and J are TRBV7-2 and TRBJ1-1, with 11 bases aligning to TRBD1. Germline-derived CDR1 and CDR2 are SGHTA and FQGNSA. There are 15 residues in the CDR3. J gave up 4 bases and V 2 bases, and 3 bases lay outside the gene matches. CDR3 coding DNA: TGTGCCAGCAGCTTATTTGGGACAGGGGGCACTGAAGCTTTCTTT. Protein: CASSLFGTGGTEAFF.

Comment on this clone: Other DNA sequences from this sample encode an identical CDR3 as well. This sequence joins TRBV20-1 and TRBJ2-7, with TRBD2 as a possible D gene (6 bases). This CDR3 has 11 amino acids. Per the germline V gene, CDR1 is DFQATT and CDR2 is SNEGSKA (reference sequence). V was clipped by 5 bases and J by 4 bases, with 9 bases between them. The CDR3 loop reads CSARRGYEQYF. The CDR3 DNA follows: TGCAGTGCTCGGCGGGGATACGAGCAGTACTTC.

This rearrangement joins TRBV2 to TRBJ2-2; D is unclear. Germline CDR1 is SNHLY and CDR2 is FYNNEI. With 4 bases removed from V and 0 bases from J, the gap between germline ends came to 6 bases. CDR3 length: 14 amino acids. CDR3: CASSVRTNTGELFF. CDR3 nucleotide sequence: TGTGCCAGCAGTGTCCGGACGAACACCGGGGAGCTGTTTTTT.

The rearrangement uses TRBV3-1 (or the pseudogene TRBV3-2) and TRBJ2-2, with D unclear. The CDR3 covers 15 residues. Trimming stripped 3 bases from V and 4 bases from J, with 12 bases between. The V gene's germline CDR1 is LGHDT and CDR2 YNNKEL (reference sequence). Here the CDR3 reads CASSQDDLSTGELFF. In nucleotides, the CDR3 is TGTGCCAGCAGCCAGGACGATTTGTCCACCGGGGAGCTGTTTTTT.

The chain uses TRBV5-1 and TRBJ2-7; TRBD1 matches 9 bases. V was pared by 5 bases and J by 3 bases, with 6 bases of the junction left unmatched. Per germline, CDR1 SGHRS and CDR2 YFSETQ. The CDR3 totals 14 residues. In DNA form, the CDR3 reads TGCGCCAGCAGGGTTACAGGGGGCGGCTACGAGCAGTACTTC. Translating gives CASRVTGGGYEQYF.

The chain links TRBV11-3 to TRBJ2-1; TRBD2 matches 8 bases. V shed 4 bases, J shed 7 bases, and the junction held 9 bases outside the gene matches. Germline V gene sequence: CDR1 SGHNT, CDR2 YENEEA. The CDR3 consists of 15 residues. CDR3 coding DNA: TGTGCCAGCAGCTCCACTAGCGGTCAAGGGAATGAGCAGTTCTTC. It encodes CASSSTSGQGNEQFF.

Only a few counts were recorded for this clone. The chain carries TRBV7-8 and TRBJ2-1; 10 nucleotides align to TRBD2. This CDR3 comprises 15 residues. V trimming: 1 base; J trimming: 7 bases; junction bases outside the gene matches: 4. Germline CDR1 is SGHVS and CDR2 is FQNEAQ. CDR3 coding DNA: TGTGCCAGCAGCTTAGTTCCTAGCGGGGGAAATGAGCAGTTCTTC. It encodes CASSLVPSGGNEQFF.

This chain joins TRBV21-1 and TRBJ1-4; the D call in the table, TRBD1, was not verified against the DNA. TRBV21-1 is annotated as a pseudogene. The CDR3 has 16 amino acids. This CDR3 reads CASSEPPDRVGEKLFF. Written as DNA, the CDR3 is TGTGCCAGCAGCGAACCCCCGGACAGGGTGGGGGAAAAACTGTTTTTT.

V and J are TRBV3-1 (or the pseudogene TRBV3-2) and TRBJ1-6; 8 nucleotides line up with TRBD1. After removal of 4 bases from V and 7 bases from J, the junction contained 3 bases not matched to a gene. This CDR3 has 14 residues. The germline gives CDR1 LGHDT, CDR2 YNNKEL (reference sequence). CDR3 sequence: CASSPGQANSPLHF. CDR3 in DNA: TGTGCCAGCAGCCCGGGACAGGCGAATTCACCCCTCCACTTT.

The chain links TRBV24-1 to TRBJ2-7, with 10 positions matching TRBD1. This CDR3 spans 15 amino acids. Germline lookup yields CDR1 KGHDR and CDR2 SFDVKD. Losses at the gene ends were 3 bases for V and 5 bases for J; bases not matched to a gene: 6. In DNA, the CDR3 is TGTGCCACCAGTGATCCCGGGACAGGGGTAAACGAGCAGTACTTC. Residues: CATSDPGTGVNEQYF.

The rearrangement uses TRBV18 and TRBJ2-2, with D unclear. The germline CDR1 and CDR2 sequences are KGHSH and LQKENI. The CDR3 covers 16 residues. Trimming took 3 bases from V and 0 from J, leaving 11 bases between them. The CDR3 is CASSPLVGPNTGELFF. CDR3 in DNA: TGTGCCAGCTCACCGCTAGTCGGGCCGAACACCGGGGAGCTGTTTTTT.

The chain combines TRBV2 with TRBJ1-2; TRBD1 might be the D (6 bases). The germline V gene has CDR1 SNHLY and CDR2 FYNNEI. This CDR3 has 13 residues. V was trimmed by 5 bases and J by 4 bases, leaving 11 bases between them. The DNA for the CDR3 is TGTGCCAGCAGTAAGGGGGTAGGCTATGGCTACACCTTC. As protein: CASSKGVGYGYTF.

The gene calls are TRBV2 and TRBJ2-5, with 12 bases matching TRBD2. Trimming took 5 bases from V and 0 from J; bases not matched to a gene: 7. The CDR3 runs 17 residues. Germline V gene data show CDR1 as SNHLY and CDR2 as FYNNEI. The CDR3 nucleotides are TGTGCCAGCAGTCTTCCCTCTAGCGGGGGGGACCAAGAGACCCAGTACTTC. It is translated as CASSLPSSGGDQETQYF.

CDR3 sequence reads: CACLDRDVDSPLHF. Written as DNA, the CDR3 is TGTGCCTGCTTGGACAGGGATGTCGATTCACCCCTCCACTTT. V is TRBV6-5 and J is TRBJ1-6; 8 bases match TRBD1. The CDR3 loop spans 14 amino acids. The V gene end was trimmed by 11 bases and the J gene end by 8 bases; junction bases not matched to a gene: 11. The germline V gene has CDR1 MNHEY and CDR2 SVGAGI.

The chain employs TRBV3-1 (or the pseudogene TRBV3-2) and TRBJ2-7; TRBD1 agrees at 7 bases. The CDR3 sequence is 14 residues long. V lost 2 bases to trimming and J lost 2 bases; unmatched junction nucleotides: 3. The germline gives CDR1 LGHDT, CDR2 YNNKEL (reference sequence). CDR3 loop: CASSQFTGAYEQYF. CDR3 nucleotides: TGTGCCAGCAGCCAATTTACAGGGGCCTACGAGCAGTACTTC.